This T cell receptor beta chain was identified in a study of blood T cell repertoires in COVID-19. Across the whole study: From T cells, B-cell-depleted T cells, or PBMCs came the material, which was cDNA or gDNA.

Only in-frame clones appear in the TCRdb table, and some are missing; sequencing was by immunoSEQ multiplex PCR. The sample consists of roughly 290,000 clones, nearly 90% of them appearing once. Between the trimmed V and J ends, which lost 3 bases and 2 bases, there was a span of 16 bases. The CDR3 has 16 amino acids. Germline CDR1 LNHNV, CDR2 YYDKDF (reference sequence). Researchers sorted participants into cohorts using their self-reported clinical history. This receptor was identified in a woman aged 18 to 35 with acute COVID-19. The chain combines TRBV15 with TRBJ1-1; unclear D gene. The sequencing input was PBMCs or T cells enriched from blood (not recorded which). In DNA, the CDR3 is TGTGCCACCAGCAGGGAGCCGACCCGACTCAACACTGAAGCTTTCTTT. This sequence encodes CATSREPTRLNTEAFF.